This passage covers 14 T cell receptor beta chains from one sample sequenced in a study of cytomegalovirus exposure and HLA in healthy donors. PCR amplification relied on 60 Vbeta primers (plus 13 Jbeta primers). This table comes from immunoSEQ multiplex PCR, and its TCRdb copy is limited to in-frame clones, with some not included. This table holds 150,000 or so clones, over 65% found once. Sequenced sample: PBMCs. These receptor sequences come from a man between 40 and 49 years old in good health and CMV-seropositive.

This chain links TRBV5-4 with TRBJ2-7; 15 positions agree with TRBD2. The V segment lost 4 bases and the J segment 7 bases; nucleotides outside the gene matches: 9. The germline V gene has CDR1 SGHNT and CDR2 YYREEE (reference sequence). CDR3 size: 16 residues. CDR3 loop: CASSQPGLAGGREQYF. CDR3 nucleotide sequence: TGTGCCAGCAGCCAGCCGGGACTAGCGGGAGGAAGGGAGCAGTACTTC.

V is TRBV6-6 and J is TRBJ1-1; TRBD1 matches 7 bases. CDR1 is MNHNY and CDR2 is SVGAGI in the germline V gene (reference sequence). V shed 9 bases, J shed 3 bases, and the junction held 7 bases outside the gene matches. This CDR3 comprises 13 residues. CDR3 in DNA: TGTGCCAGGCCACAGGGGTCGGACACTGAAGCTTTCTTT. This gives the protein CARPQGSDTEAFF.

The rearrangement uses TRBV18 and TRBJ1-1, with D perhaps TRBD1 (6 bases). CDR1 and CDR2 (germline): KGHSH, LQKENI. The CDR3 runs 14 residues. The V gene lost 2 bases and the J gene lost 1 base, with 8 bases spanning the gap. In DNA, the CDR3 is TGTGCCAGCTCACCAAACAGGGAGAACACTGAAGCTTTCTTT. This translates into CASSPNRENTEAFF.

The chain employs TRBV25-1 and TRBJ1-6, with 8 bases that match TRBD1. V dropped 4 bases and J dropped 2; count of bases not matched to a gene: 7. Germline values: CDR1 MGHDK, CDR2 SYGVNS. CDR3 length: 17 amino acids. The CDR3 DNA sequence: TGTGCCAGCAGTGCCGGACAGGGTACACCCTATAATTCACCCCTCCACTTT. Residues: CASSAGQGTPYNSPLHF.

The chain combines TRBV28 with TRBJ2-3, with TRBD1 matching over 8 bases. This CDR3 region has 14 residues. Germline V lookup: CDR1 MDHEN, CDR2 SYDVKM. The V gene end was trimmed by 2 bases and the J gene end by 4 bases; junction bases not matched to a gene: 2. CDR3 region: CASSLGQGSDTQYF. In nucleotides, the CDR3 is TGTGCCAGCAGTTTAGGACAGGGCTCAGATACGCAGTATTTT.

The CDR3 DNA follows: TGCGCCAGCAGACCAACTAGCGGTCCGTTGGGCAATGAGCAGTTCTTC. Its translation is CASRPTSGPLGNEQFF. The chain carries TRBV5-1 and TRBJ2-1; 8 bases line up with TRBD2. The V gene's germline CDR1 is SGHRS and CDR2 YFSETQ. The CDR3 covers 16 residues. V gave up 5 bases and J gave up 6 bases; unmatched junction bases: 13. The full variable domain, rest sourced from reference TRBV5-1 and TRBJ2-1, is KAGVTQTPRYLIKTRGQQVTLSCSPISGHRSVSWYQQTPGQGLQFLFEYFSETQRNKGNFPGRFSGRQFSNSRSEMNVSTLELGDSALYLCASRPTSGPLGNEQFFGPGTRLTVL.

The J gene is TRBJ2-5, the V gene TRBV28, with D possibly being TRBD2 (5 bases). The J call may be faulty, since TRBJ2-7 better matches the DNA end. Germline loops: CDR1 MDHEN, CDR2 SYDVKM. The CDR3 extends over 13 amino acids. CDR3 region: CASSLDWSYEQYF. The DNA of the CDR3 is TGTGCCAGCAGTTTGGACTGGTCCTACGAGCAGTACTTC.

V gene TRBV7-3 combines with J gene TRBJ2-2; 7 bases map to TRBD1. The germline CDR1 and CDR2 sequences are SGHTA and FQGTGA. Trimming at V came to 3 bases and at J to 6 bases, leaving 1 base not matched to a gene. The CDR3 contains 13 residues. CDR3 sequence: CASSLTGSGELFF. CDR3 nucleotides: TGTGCCAGCAGCTTGACAGGGTCCGGGGAGCTGTTTTTT.

This clone was picked up a small number of times. This sequence joins TRBV2 and TRBJ1-5, with TRBD1 matching 8 bases. V trimming: 8 bases; J trimming: 11 bases; junction bases outside the gene matches: 17. The germline CDR1 and CDR2 sequences are SNHLY and FYNNEI. The CDR3 contains 15 residues. CDR3 bases: TGTGCCAGCGTTCCCGGACAGGGCAGGGCCGGGTCCCAGCATTTT. Its protein is CASVPGQGRAGSQHF.

Only one count was recorded for this clone. This rearrangement joins TRBV21-1 to TRBJ2-2; the table's D gene call, TRBD1, was not cross checked with the DNA. TRBV21-1 is a documented pseudogene. The CDR3 sequence is 20 residues long. The CDR3 here is CASSKGAAGVGWFRSGELFF. For the CDR3, the DNA is TGTGCCAGCAGCAAAGGAGCTGCAGGGGTTGGGTGGTTTAGGAGCGGGGAGCTGTTTTTT.

This clone occurred once. V usage is TRBV7-9 and J usage is TRBJ2-5; D is unclear. V was pared by 1 base and J by 2 bases, with 5 bases between. The CDR3 sequence is 13 residues long. Germline CDR1 SEHNR, CDR2 FQNEAQ (reference sequence). The DNA of the CDR3 is TGTGCCAGCAGCTTAGTTGCGCAAGAGACCCAGTACTTC. Translating gives CASSLVAQETQYF.

A word on this clone: The junction departs from germline at one end; a sequencing error may be responsible. CDR3 in DNA: TGTTCCAGCAGCCGGACAGGGAACCGGGCGAACTATGGCTACACCTTC. Its protein product is CSSSRTGNRANYGYTF. V is TRBV7-9 and J is TRBJ1-2, with 8 bases aligning to TRBD1. The CDR3 extends over 16 amino acids. Germline lookup yields CDR1 SEHNR and CDR2 FQNEAQ (reference sequence).

The chain links TRBV19 to TRBJ1-2, with 9 bases that match TRBD1. Germline CDR1 and CDR2: LNHDA and SQIVND (reference sequence). V dropped 9 bases and J dropped 7; count of bases not matched to a gene: 15. The CDR3 totals 15 residues. The CDR3 here is CASRDRVGMLSGYTF. DNA of the CDR3: TGTGCCAGCCGGGACAGGGTAGGAATGTTGTCTGGCTACACCTTC.

The chain is built from TRBV6-5 and TRBJ1-3, with a tentative D call TRBD1 (5 bases). The CDR3 has 15 residues. Germline V gene lookup returns CDR1 MNHEY and CDR2 SVGAGI. Trimming took 8 bases from V and 4 from J, leaving 18 bases between them. In nucleotides, the CDR3 is TGTGCCAGCCAAAGGACAACTACTTCGGGAAACACCATATATTTT. Translated: CASQRTTTSGNTIYF.